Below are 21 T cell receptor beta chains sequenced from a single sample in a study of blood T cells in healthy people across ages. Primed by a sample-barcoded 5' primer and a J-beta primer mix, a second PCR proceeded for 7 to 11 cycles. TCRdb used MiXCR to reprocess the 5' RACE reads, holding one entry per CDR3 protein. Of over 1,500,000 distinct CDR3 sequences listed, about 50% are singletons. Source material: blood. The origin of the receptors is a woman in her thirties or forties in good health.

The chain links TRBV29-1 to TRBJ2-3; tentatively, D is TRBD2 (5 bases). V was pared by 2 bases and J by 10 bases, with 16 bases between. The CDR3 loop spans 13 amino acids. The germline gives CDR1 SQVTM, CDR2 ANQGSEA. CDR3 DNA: TGCAGCGTTGAATCGGGCCAAGGAGGTCCGCAGTATTTT. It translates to CSVESGQGGPQYF.

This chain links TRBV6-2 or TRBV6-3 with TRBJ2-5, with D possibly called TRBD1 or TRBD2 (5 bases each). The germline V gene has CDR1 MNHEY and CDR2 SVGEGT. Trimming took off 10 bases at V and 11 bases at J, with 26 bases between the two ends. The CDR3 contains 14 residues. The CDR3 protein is CATSGRGGKNEQYF. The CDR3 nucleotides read TGTGCCACCTCGGGGCGTGGAGGAAAAAATGAGCAGTACTTC.

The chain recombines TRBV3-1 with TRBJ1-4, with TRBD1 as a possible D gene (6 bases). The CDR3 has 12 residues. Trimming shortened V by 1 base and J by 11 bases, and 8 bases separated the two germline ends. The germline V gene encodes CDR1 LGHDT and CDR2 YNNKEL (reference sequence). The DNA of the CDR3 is TGTGCCAGCAGCCAAGGGGGGCAGAAACTGTTTTTT. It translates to CASSQGGQKLFF.

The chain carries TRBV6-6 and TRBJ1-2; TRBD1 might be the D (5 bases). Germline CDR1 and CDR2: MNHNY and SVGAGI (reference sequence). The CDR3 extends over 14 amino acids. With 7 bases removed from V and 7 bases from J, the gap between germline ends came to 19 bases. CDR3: CASKQPSGGGGYTF. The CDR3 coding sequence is TGTGCCAGCAAACAACCGTCGGGGGGTGGTGGCTACACCTTC.

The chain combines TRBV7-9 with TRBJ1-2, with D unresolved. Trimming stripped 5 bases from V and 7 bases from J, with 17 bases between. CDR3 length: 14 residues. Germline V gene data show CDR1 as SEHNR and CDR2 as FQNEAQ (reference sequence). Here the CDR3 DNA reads TGTGCCAGCAGCCACGACACCCTCGGTGGTGGCTACACCTTC. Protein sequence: CASSHDTLGGGYTF.

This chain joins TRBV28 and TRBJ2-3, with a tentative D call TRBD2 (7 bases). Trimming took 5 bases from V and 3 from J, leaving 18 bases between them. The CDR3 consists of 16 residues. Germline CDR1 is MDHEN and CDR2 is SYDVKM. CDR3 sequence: CASSPRPGRGTDTQYF. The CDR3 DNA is TGTGCCAGCAGTCCCCGTCCGGGGAGGGGGACAGATACGCAGTATTTT.

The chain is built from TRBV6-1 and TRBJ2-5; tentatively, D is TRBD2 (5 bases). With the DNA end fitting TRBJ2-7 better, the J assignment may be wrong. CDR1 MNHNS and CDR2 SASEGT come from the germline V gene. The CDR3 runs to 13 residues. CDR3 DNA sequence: TGTGCCAGCAGCCAATTGAGGGTGGACGAGCAGTACTTC. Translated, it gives CASSQLRVDEQYF.

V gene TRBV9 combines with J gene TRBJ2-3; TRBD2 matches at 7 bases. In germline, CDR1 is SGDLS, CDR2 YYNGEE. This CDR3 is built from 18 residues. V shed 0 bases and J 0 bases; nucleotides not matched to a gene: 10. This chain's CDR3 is CASSVELAPATSTDTQYF. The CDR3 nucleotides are TGTGCCAGCAGCGTAGAACTAGCGCCTGCAACTAGCACAGATACGCAGTATTTT.

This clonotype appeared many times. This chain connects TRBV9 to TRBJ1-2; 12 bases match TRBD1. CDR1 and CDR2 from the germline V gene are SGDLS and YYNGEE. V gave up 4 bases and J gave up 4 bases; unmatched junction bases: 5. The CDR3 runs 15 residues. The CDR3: CASSSGTGGGYGYTF. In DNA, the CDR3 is TGTGCCAGCAGCTCCGGGACAGGGGGCGGCTATGGCTACACCTTC.

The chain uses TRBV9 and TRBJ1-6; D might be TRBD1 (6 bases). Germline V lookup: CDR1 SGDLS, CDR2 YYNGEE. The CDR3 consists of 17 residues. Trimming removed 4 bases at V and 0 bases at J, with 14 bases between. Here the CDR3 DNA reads TGTGCCAGCAGCCTACGACAGGACATCTCCTATAATTCACCCCTCCACTTT. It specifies CASSLRQDISYNSPLHF.

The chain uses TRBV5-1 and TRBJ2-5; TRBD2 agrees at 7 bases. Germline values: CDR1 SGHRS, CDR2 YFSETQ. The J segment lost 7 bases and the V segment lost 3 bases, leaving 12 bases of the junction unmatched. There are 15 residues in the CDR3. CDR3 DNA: TGCGCCAGCAGCTCCTACGGGACTACGCAGGGGACCCAGTACTTC. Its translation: CASSSYGTTQGTQYF.

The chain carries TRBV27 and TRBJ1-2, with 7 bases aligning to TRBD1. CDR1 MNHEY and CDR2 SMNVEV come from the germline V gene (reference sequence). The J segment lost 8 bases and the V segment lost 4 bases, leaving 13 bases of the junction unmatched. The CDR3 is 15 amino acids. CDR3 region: CASSSRTGETVGYTF. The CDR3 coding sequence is TGTGCCAGCAGTTCTCGAACAGGGGAAACGGTGGGCTACACCTTC.

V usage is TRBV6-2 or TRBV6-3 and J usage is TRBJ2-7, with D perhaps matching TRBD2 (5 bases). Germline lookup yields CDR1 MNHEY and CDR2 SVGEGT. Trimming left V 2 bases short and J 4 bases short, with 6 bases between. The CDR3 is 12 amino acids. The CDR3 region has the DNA TGTGCCAGCAGTTACGGACTGTACGAGCAGTACTTC. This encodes CASSYGLYEQYF.

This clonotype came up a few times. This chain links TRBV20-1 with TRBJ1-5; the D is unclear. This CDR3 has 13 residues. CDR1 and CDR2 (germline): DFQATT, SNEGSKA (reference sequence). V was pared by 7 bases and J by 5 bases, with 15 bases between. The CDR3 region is CSVSSGVHQPQHF. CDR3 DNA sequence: TGCAGTGTATCCTCCGGGGTACATCAGCCCCAGCATTTT.

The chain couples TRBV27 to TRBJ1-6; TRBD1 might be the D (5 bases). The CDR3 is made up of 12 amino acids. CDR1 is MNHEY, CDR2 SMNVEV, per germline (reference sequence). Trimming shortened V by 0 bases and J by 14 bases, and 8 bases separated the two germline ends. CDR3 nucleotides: TGTGCCAGCAGTTTATCGGGGCGGTCCCTCCACTTT. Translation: CASSLSGRSLHF.

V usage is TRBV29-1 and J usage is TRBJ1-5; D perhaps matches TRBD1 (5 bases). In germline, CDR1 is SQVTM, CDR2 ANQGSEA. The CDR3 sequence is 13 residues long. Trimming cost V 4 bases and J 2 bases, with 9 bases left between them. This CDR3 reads CSVARERNQPQHF. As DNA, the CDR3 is TGCAGCGTTGCCAGGGAGCGCAATCAGCCCCAGCATTTT. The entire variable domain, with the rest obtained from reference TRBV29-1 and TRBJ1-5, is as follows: SAVISQKPSRDICQRGTSLTIQCQVDSQVTMMFWYRQQPGQSLTLIATANQGSEATYESGFVIDKFPISRPNLTFSTLTVSNMSPEDSSIYLCSVARERNQPQHFGDGTRLSIL.

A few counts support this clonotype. The CDR3 region has the DNA TGCAGTGGCGTAGCAGATCTAGCCAAAAACATTCAGTACTTC. Amino acids: CSGVADLAKNIQYF. The rearrangement uses TRBV20-1 and TRBJ2-4; D uncertain. Trimming took off 7 bases at V and 0 bases at J, with 13 bases between the two ends. Germline CDR1 and CDR2: DFQATT and SNEGSKA (reference sequence). This CDR3 is built from 14 residues.

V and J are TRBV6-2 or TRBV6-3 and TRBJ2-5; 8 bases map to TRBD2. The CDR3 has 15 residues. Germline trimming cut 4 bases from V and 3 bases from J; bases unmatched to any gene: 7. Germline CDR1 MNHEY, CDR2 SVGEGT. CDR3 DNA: TGTGCCAGCAGTTCCGCGGGAGGCGGTGAAGAGACCCAGTACTTC. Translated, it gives CASSSAGGGEETQYF.

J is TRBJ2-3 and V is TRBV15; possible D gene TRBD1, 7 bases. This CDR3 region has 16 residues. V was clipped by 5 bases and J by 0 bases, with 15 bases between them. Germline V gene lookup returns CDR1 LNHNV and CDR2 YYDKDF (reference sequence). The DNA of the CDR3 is TGTGCCACCAGCGATAAGACAGGGACTAGCACAGATACGCAGTATTTT. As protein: CATSDKTGTSTDTQYF.

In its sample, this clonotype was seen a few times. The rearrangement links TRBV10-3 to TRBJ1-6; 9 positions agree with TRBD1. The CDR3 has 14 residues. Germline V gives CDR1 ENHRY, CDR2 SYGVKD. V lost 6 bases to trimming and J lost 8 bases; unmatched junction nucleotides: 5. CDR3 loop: CAIRAGQGYSPLHF. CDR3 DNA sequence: TGTGCCATCAGAGCTGGACAGGGGTATTCACCCCTCCACTTT.

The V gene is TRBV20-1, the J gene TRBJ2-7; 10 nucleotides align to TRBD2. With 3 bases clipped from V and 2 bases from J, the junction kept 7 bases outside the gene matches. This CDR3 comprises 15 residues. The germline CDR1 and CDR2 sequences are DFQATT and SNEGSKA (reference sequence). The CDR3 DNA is TGCAGTGCTAGGGGGGAGGGGACTAGCGCCTACGAGCAGTACTTC. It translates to CSARGEGTSAYEQYF.